These 13 T cell receptor beta chains were sequenced from one sample in a study of CD8 T cells in Susac syndrome. When the RNA was reverse transcribed, random hexamers were used with an input of 0.5 to 1 ug. TCRdb fed the immunoSEQ multiplex PCR reads into MiXCR, producing one record per CDR3 protein. The sample shows around 45,000 distinct CDR3 sequences, around 93% of them seen only once. Source material: CD8+ T cells from PBMCs. The receptor source for this set is a human donor in good health.

The chain employs TRBV5-6 and TRBJ1-1; the D is unclear. Germline CDR1 SGHDT, CDR2 YYEEEE. The CDR3 spans 15 residues. The ends were cut back, 7 bases at V and 1 base at J, with 17 bases in the middle. CDR3: CASRWGFNPNTEAFF. The CDR3 DNA sequence: TGTGCCAGCCGCTGGGGATTTAACCCGAACACTGAAGCTTTCTTT.

The chain employs TRBV7-9 and TRBJ1-2, with 8 bases lining up with TRBD1. After removal of 6 bases from V and 7 bases from J, the junction contained 7 bases not matched to a gene. Germline lookup yields CDR1 SEHNR and CDR2 FQNEAQ (reference sequence). The CDR3 is 13 amino acids. The CDR3 region has the DNA TGTGCCAGCAGTCTTCAGGGGGCGGCTGGCTACACCTTC. As protein: CASSLQGAAGYTF.

The chain combines TRBV14 with TRBJ2-5, with TRBD1 as a possible D gene (5 bases). Deletions cut 4 bases from V and 5 bases from J, with 17 bases between. Germline loops: CDR1 SGHDN, CDR2 FVKESK. This CDR3 spans 15 amino acids. This chain's CDR3 is CASSRWGLDGETQYF. Written as DNA, the CDR3 is TGTGCCAGCAGCCGGTGGGGCCTCGACGGGGAGACCCAGTACTTC.

The chain is built from TRBV29-1 and TRBJ2-5; D gene ambiguous. Deletions cut 6 bases from V and 1 base from J, with 12 bases between. This CDR3 is 13 amino acids long. Germline V gene data show CDR1 as SQVTM and CDR2 as ANQGSEA. CDR3 coding DNA: TGCAGCGTGATCGTGACTTCCCAAGAGACCCAGTACTTC. Its translation: CSVIVTSQETQYF.

This clonotype showed up just once. The V call is TRBV5-1, the J call TRBJ2-1, with TRBD2 matching 9 bases. The germline CDR1 and CDR2 sequences are SGHRS and YFSETQ. CDR3 length: 15 amino acids. V was clipped by 0 bases and J by 7 bases; unmatched bases: 5. As DNA, the CDR3 is TGCGCCAGCAGCTTGGGCGGGAGGGCCGGTAATGAGCAGTTCTTC. It codes for CASSLGGRAGNEQFF.

CDR3 DNA sequence: TGTGCCAGTAGTATCCTCGACCGGGCCTTGGGCACTGAAGCTTTCTTT. It yields the protein CASSILDRALGTEAFF. The V call is TRBV19, the J call TRBJ1-1; no definite D call. Germline V lookup: CDR1 LNHDA, CDR2 SQIVND (reference sequence). Trimming took 3 bases from V and 4 from J, leaving 18 bases between them. This CDR3 has 16 amino acids.

The V call is TRBV19, the J call TRBJ2-7; 8 nucleotides align to TRBD1. Germline V gene data show CDR1 as LNHDA and CDR2 as SQIVND (reference sequence). The V segment lost 5 bases and the J segment 5 bases; nucleotides outside the gene matches: 8. This CDR3 has 14 amino acids. CDR3 loop: CASSLRQGADEQYF. The CDR3 bases are TGTGCCAGTAGTCTTCGGCAGGGGGCCGACGAGCAGTACTTC.

The chain recombines TRBV7-9 with TRBJ1-3, with D unresolved. The CDR3 contains 14 residues. The V and J ends lost 6 bases and 0 bases respectively, with 9 bases between them. Germline loops: CDR1 SEHNR, CDR2 FQNEAQ (reference sequence). This chain's CDR3 is CASSPTDSGNTIYF. The CDR3 coding sequence is TGTGCCAGCAGTCCGACTGACTCTGGAAACACCATATATTTT.

The chain recombines TRBV7-9 with TRBJ1-2, with D possibly being TRBD1 (5 bases). This CDR3 has 15 residues. Germline V lookup: CDR1 SEHNR, CDR2 FQNEAQ (reference sequence). V was pared by 3 bases and J by 4 bases, with 15 bases between. The CDR3, as DNA: TGTGCCAGCAGCTTCGTCGCAGGGAGACCCTATGGCTACACCTTC. Amino acid sequence: CASSFVAGRPYGYTF.

The chain is built from TRBV7-6 and TRBJ2-7; the match to TRBD1 covers 7 bases. This CDR3 is built from 14 residues. Germline CDR1 and CDR2: SGHVS and FNYEAQ. V shed 6 bases and J 7 bases; nucleotides not matched to a gene: 12. Here the CDR3 DNA reads TGTGCCAGCAGTTCGGGGACAGTTCAAGCGGAGCAGTACTTC. The encoded protein is CASSSGTVQAEQYF.

This chain uses TRBV27 with TRBJ2-4; the D call may be TRBD1 or TRBD2 (7 bases each). CDR3 length: 16 amino acids. The germline V gene has CDR1 MNHEY and CDR2 SMNVEV (reference sequence). Trimming pared 4 bases from V and 4 bases from J, leaving 17 bases between. The CDR3 reads CASSSRGGGEKNIQYF. The CDR3 DNA is TGTGCCAGCAGTTCCCGGGGAGGGGGCGAAAAAAACATTCAGTACTTC.

The J gene is TRBJ2-5, the V gene TRBV15; 9 nucleotides line up with TRBD1. The V gene's germline CDR1 is LNHNV and CDR2 YYDKDF (reference sequence). The CDR3 loop spans 16 amino acids. Losses at the gene ends were 0 bases for V and 5 bases for J; bases not matched to a gene: 7. The CDR3 loop reads CATSRDRTGEFETQYF. Written as DNA, the CDR3 is TGTGCCACCAGCAGAGATCGGACAGGGGAGTTCGAGACCCAGTACTTC. Filled out from reference TRBV15 and TRBJ2-5, the complete variable domain reads DAMVIQNPRYQVTQFGKPVTLSCSQTLNHNVMYWYQQKSSQAPKLLFHYYDKDFNNEADTPDNFQSRRPNTSFCFLDIRSPGLGDTAMYLCATSRDRTGEFETQYFGPGTRLLVL.

V and J are TRBV7-8 and TRBJ2-7; 9 nucleotides match TRBD2. The CDR3 spans 15 residues. J was trimmed by 3 bases and V by 5 bases; bases with no gene match: 8. CDR1 and CDR2 (germline): SGHVS, FQNEAQ. For the CDR3, the DNA is TGTGCCAGCAGCCCTAGTAGACTAGCGGACTACGAGCAGTACTTC. It specifies CASSPSRLADYEQYF.